These 24 T cell receptor beta chains were sequenced from one sample in a study of cytomegalovirus exposure and HLA in healthy donors. Both 60 Vbeta primers and 13 Jbeta primers went into the PCR. Assay used: immunoSEQ multiplex PCR; TCRdb lists only in-frame clones, some missing. The data contain some 140,000 clones, almost 80% of them seen just once; the ten biggest clones take up about 0.91%. Sequenced sample: PBMCs. These receptors all stem from a man in his late teens or twenties in good health and CMV-seronegative.

J is TRBJ1-1 and V is TRBV6-5; D might be TRBD1 (5 bases). The CDR3 covers 15 residues. The germline V and J ends were trimmed by 1 base and 2 bases, with 11 bases remaining between them. Germline CDR1 is MNHEY and CDR2 is SVGAGI. CDR3 amino acids: CASSYWSGKNTEAFF. Here the CDR3 DNA reads TGTGCCAGCAGTTACTGGTCAGGGAAAAACACTGAAGCTTTCTTT.

This clone was seen a few times. The genes are TRBV6-5 and TRBJ1-4; 7 nucleotides line up with TRBD1. J lost 3 bases, V lost 5 bases, and 6 bases had no gene match. This CDR3 contains 15 residues. CDR1 is MNHEY and CDR2 is SVGAGI in the germline V gene. The CDR3 spells CASSQRQGANEKLFF. In DNA form, the CDR3 reads TGTGCCAGCAGTCAACGACAGGGCGCTAATGAAAAACTGTTTTTT.

J is TRBJ1-6 and V is TRBV11-2; D is unclear. The length of the CDR3 is 15 residues. Germline lookup yields CDR1 SGHAT and CDR2 FQNNGV. Trimming took 5 bases from V and 3 from J, leaving 11 bases between them. The CDR3 sequence is CASSPTVGYNSPLHF. CDR3 DNA: TGTGCCAGCAGCCCTACAGTGGGCTATAATTCACCCCTCCACTTT.

J is TRBJ2-1 and V is TRBV30, with D possibly being TRBD2 (5 bases). The CDR3 is 14 amino acids. Per germline, CDR1 GTSNPN and CDR2 SVGIG (reference sequence). The CDR3, as DNA: TGTGCTCTCCTGGCGGCATCCACGGGAAATGAGCAGTTCTTC. The encoded protein is CALLAASTGNEQFF.

This clone showed up just once. The chain joins TRBV7-2 to TRBJ1-4; 8 bases fit TRBD1. There are 15 residues in the CDR3. The germline V gene has CDR1 SGHTA and CDR2 FQGNSA. V lost 4 bases and J lost 7; bases outside the gene matches: 8. The CDR3 here is CASSSRGQVVEKLFF. In DNA, the CDR3 is TGTGCCAGCAGCTCAAGGGGACAGGTGGTTGAAAAACTGTTTTTT.

The genes are TRBV5-1 and TRBJ2-3; TRBD2 might be the D (6 bases). V was shortened by 0 bases and J by 6 bases, with 11 bases between the two germline ends. Germline CDR1 SGHRS, CDR2 YFSETQ. The CDR3 runs to 14 residues. The CDR3 is CASSLETGADTQYF. The CDR3, as DNA: TGCGCCAGCAGCTTGGAGACGGGAGCGGATACGCAGTATTTT. Drawing the rest from reference TRBV5-1 and TRBJ2-3, the complete variable domain is KAGVTQTPRYLIKTRGQQVTLSCSPISGHRSVSWYQQTPGQGLQFLFEYFSETQRNKGNFPGRFSGRQFSNSRSEMNVSTLELGDSALYLCASSLETGADTQYFGPGTRLTVL.

The chain joins TRBV25-1 to TRBJ2-1; TRBD1 is a possible D gene (5 bases). Trimming left V 8 bases short and J 4 bases short, with 15 bases between. The CDR3 loop spans 14 amino acids. Germline V gene sequence: CDR1 MGHDK, CDR2 SYGVNS. CDR3 nucleotide sequence: TGTGCCAGCGGGGCTCTTAGCCTTTACAATGAGCAGTTCTTC. Encoded protein: CASGALSLYNEQFF.

The chain carries TRBV19 and TRBJ1-5; D is perhaps TRBD1 (5 bases). Germline V gene sequence: CDR1 LNHDA, CDR2 SQIVND (reference sequence). V was trimmed by 5 bases and J by 3 bases, leaving 23 bases between them. This CDR3 is 18 amino acids long. CDR3 protein: CASSSPSSGDSFNQPQHF. CDR3 DNA sequence: TGTGCCAGTAGTTCCCCCTCCTCCGGCGACAGCTTCAATCAGCCCCAGCATTTT.

This clone was detected only a few times. The CDR3 region has the DNA TGCAGCGTAGGACAGGGCACAGATACGCAGTATTTT. This encodes CSVGQGTDTQYF. The chain employs TRBV29-1 and TRBJ2-3, with 7 bases matching TRBD1. The length of the CDR3 is 12 residues. Germline trimming cut 6 bases from V and 1 base from J; bases unmatched to any gene: 1. The V gene's germline CDR1 is SQVTM and CDR2 ANQGSEA.

The gene calls are TRBV19 and TRBJ1-3, with D unresolved. CDR1 is LNHDA, CDR2 SQIVND, per germline (reference sequence). Trimming pared 6 bases from V and 0 bases from J, leaving 15 bases between. This CDR3 has 16 residues. In DNA, the CDR3 is TGTGCCAGTAGCGAAGAGGAGCCGTACTCTGGAAACACCATATATTTT. It codes for CASSEEEPYSGNTIYF.

The rearrangement joins TRBV4-1 to TRBJ2-7; weak D call: TRBD2 (6 bases). The V end was cut by 4 bases, the J end by 3 bases, with 16 bases between. Germline-derived CDR1 and CDR2 are MGHRA and YSYEKL. The CDR3 extends over 15 amino acids. The CDR3 sequence: CASSPVGGSDYEQYF. The CDR3, as DNA: TGCGCCAGCAGCCCTGTTGGAGGGTCCGACTACGAGCAGTACTTC.

V gene TRBV2 combines with J gene TRBJ1-2; weak D call: TRBD1 (6 bases). The CDR3 runs 12 residues. CDR1 SNHLY and CDR2 FYNNEI come from the germline V gene. Trimming shortened V by 3 bases and J by 14 bases, and 16 bases separated the two germline ends. CDR3 nucleotide sequence: TGTGCCAGCAGTGACGGGGGGCGGAAAGGAACCTTC. It translates to CASSDGGRKGTF.

This clone showed up just once. This chain connects TRBV5-1 to TRBJ1-3; D gene uncertain. The CDR3 is made up of 13 amino acids. CDR1 SGHRS and CDR2 YFSETQ come from the germline V gene. V gave up 4 bases and J gave up 4 bases, with 9 bases separating them. The CDR3 here is CASSPFQGNTIYF. The CDR3 DNA reads as TGCGCCAGCAGCCCCTTTCAGGGAAACACCATATATTTT.

The chain uses TRBV4-1 and TRBJ2-2; a weak D match, TRBD2 (6 bases). CDR3 length equals 16 residues. V was trimmed by 4 bases and J by 2 bases, leaving 14 bases between them. CDR1 is MGHRA and CDR2 is YSYEKL in the germline V gene. CDR3: CASSLSGLGNTGELFF. For the CDR3, the DNA is TGCGCCAGCAGCCTCAGCGGGCTAGGAAACACCGGGGAGCTGTTTTTT.

V gene TRBV14 combines with J gene TRBJ1-6; D gene ambiguous. Trimming stripped 1 base from V and 9 bases from J, with 4 bases between. Germline V gene lookup returns CDR1 SGHDN and CDR2 FVKESK. The CDR3 consists of 12 residues. The CDR3: CASSQGLSPLHF. Written as DNA, the CDR3 is TGTGCCAGCAGCCAAGGACTTTCACCCCTCCACTTT.

CDR3 region: CASRQGPEAFF. The CDR3 nucleotides are TGTGCCAGCCGACAGGGTCCCGAAGCTTTCTTT. The chain uses TRBV6-6 and TRBJ1-1; 7 nucleotides line up with TRBD1. J lost 8 bases, V lost 8 bases, and 5 bases had no gene match. This CDR3 region has 11 residues. In germline, CDR1 is MNHNY, CDR2 SVGAGI (reference sequence).

The V gene is TRBV6-5, the J gene TRBJ1-2, with D perhaps matching TRBD1 (5 bases). The CDR3 loop spans 14 amino acids. Germline values: CDR1 MNHEY, CDR2 SVGAGI. V was shortened by 0 bases and J by 7 bases, with 12 bases between the two germline ends. The CDR3 nucleotides are TGTGCCAGCAGTTACTCGGGACTGGAGTCTGGCTACACCTTC. It specifies CASSYSGLESGYTF.

This rearrangement joins TRBV5-1 to TRBJ2-1, with TRBD2 matching over 7 bases. This CDR3 is 18 amino acids long. Germline CDR1 reads SGHRS; CDR2 reads YFSETQ. The junction had 16 bases not matched to a gene; V was cut back by 0 bases and J by 7 bases. CDR3 sequence: CASSLAGGYRRISNEQFF. The DNA of the CDR3 is TGCGCCAGCAGCTTGGCCGGGGGGTACCGACGCATTAGTAATGAGCAGTTCTTC.

This clone was observed once. The chain links TRBV7-3 to TRBJ1-1; D gene uncertain. Trimming took off 1 base at V and 4 bases at J, with 10 bases between the two ends. Germline assignment: CDR1 SGHTA and CDR2 FQGTGA. The CDR3 is made up of 14 amino acids. CDR3 sequence: CASSLNVEVTEAFF. The DNA of the CDR3 is TGTGCCAGCAGCTTAAATGTGGAGGTCACTGAAGCTTTCTTT. The entire variable domain, with the rest obtained from reference TRBV7-3 and TRBJ1-1, is as follows: GAGVSQTPSNKVTEKGKYVELRCDPISGHTALYWYRQSLGQGPEFLIYFQGTGAADDSGLPNDRFFAVRPEGSVSTLKIQRTERGDSAVYLCASSLNVEVTEAFFGQGTRLTVV.

The table lists this clone with a count of one. The chain links TRBV11-1 to TRBJ2-7; no clear D gene. CDR1 is SGHAT, CDR2 FQDESV, per germline (reference sequence). CDR3 length: 14 amino acids. The V end lost 4 bases, the J end lost 3 bases, and 13 bases lay between the germline ends. The DNA of the CDR3 is TGTGCCAGCAGCTCCCGGGTCCAATTCTACGAGCAGTACTTC. Translated, it gives CASSSRVQFYEQYF.

V is TRBV13 and J is TRBJ2-5; TRBD2 aligns across 7 bases. This CDR3 spans 16 amino acids. Germline loops: CDR1 PRHDT, CDR2 FYEKMQ (reference sequence). The J segment lost 1 base and the V segment lost 4 bases, leaving 9 bases of the junction unmatched. The CDR3 nucleotides read TGTGCCAGCAGCTCATCCAGGGAGGGTCGCCAAGAGACCCAGTACTTC. It yields the protein CASSSSREGRQETQYF.

V and J are TRBV5-4 and TRBJ1-3; TRBD1 is a possible D gene (6 bases). CDR3 length: 15 amino acids. Trimming pared 7 bases from V and 0 bases from J, leaving 14 bases between. Germline V CDR1 and CDR2: SGHNT, YYREEE (reference sequence). CDR3 nucleotides: TGTGCCAGCTCTGGGCAGGGGCTCTCTGGAAACACCATATATTTT. Translating gives CASSGQGLSGNTIYF.

This clone was seen a handful of times. The rearrangement links TRBV4-1 to TRBJ1-3; TRBD1 agrees at 12 bases. The junction had 5 bases not matched to a gene; V was cut back by 1 base and J by 4 bases. This CDR3 has 17 amino acids. Germline values: CDR1 MGHRA, CDR2 YSYEKL. This CDR3 is CASSQAGTGGWGNTIYF. CDR3 DNA sequence: TGCGCCAGCAGCCAAGCCGGGACAGGGGGCTGGGGAAACACCATATATTTT.

The table lists this clone with a few counts. The V gene is TRBV10-3, the J gene TRBJ2-7, with D maybe TRBD1 (5 bases). Per the germline V gene, CDR1 is ENHRY and CDR2 is SYGVKD. The CDR3 has 14 residues. With 3 bases removed from V and 3 bases from J, the gap between germline ends came to 12 bases. CDR3 region: CAISESGLGYEQYF. The CDR3 DNA is TGTGCCATCAGTGAATCAGGGCTAGGCTACGAGCAGTACTTC.